This T cell receptor (beta chain) was recorded in a study of T cell repertoires in cytomegalovirus infection. Study overall: CMV epitopes that were recently identified and HLA-C-restricted were used alongside well-studied HLA-B-restricted ones. Public TCR beta signatures marked donors with CMV infection and the matching HLA. Study-wide results and limits: HLA-C-restricted CMV-specific TCR beta clonotypes were dominant in the ex vivo response.

On this clonotype: What it binds is unknown.

The CDR3 contains 14 residues. J was trimmed by 0 bases and V by 8 bases; bases with no gene match: 5. From germline, CDR1 is DFQATT and CDR2 SNEGSKA (reference sequence). TCRdb analysed the reads with MiXCR anew, one entry per CDR3 protein. The sample lists hundreds of thousands of distinct CDR3 sequences; under 45% were seen once. The TCR originated in a human donor in good health (CMV status not recorded). Some clones in this sample may be carry-over from other donors' samples. The specimen comprised cultured PBMCs, sampled from culture after CMV antigen stimulation. The rearrangement links TRBV20-1 to TRBJ2-7, with 12 bases fitting TRBD2. CDR3 residues: CSPGLAGNSYEQYF. The DNA of the CDR3 is TGCAGTCCCGGACTAGCGGGGAACTCCTACGAGCAGTACTTC.